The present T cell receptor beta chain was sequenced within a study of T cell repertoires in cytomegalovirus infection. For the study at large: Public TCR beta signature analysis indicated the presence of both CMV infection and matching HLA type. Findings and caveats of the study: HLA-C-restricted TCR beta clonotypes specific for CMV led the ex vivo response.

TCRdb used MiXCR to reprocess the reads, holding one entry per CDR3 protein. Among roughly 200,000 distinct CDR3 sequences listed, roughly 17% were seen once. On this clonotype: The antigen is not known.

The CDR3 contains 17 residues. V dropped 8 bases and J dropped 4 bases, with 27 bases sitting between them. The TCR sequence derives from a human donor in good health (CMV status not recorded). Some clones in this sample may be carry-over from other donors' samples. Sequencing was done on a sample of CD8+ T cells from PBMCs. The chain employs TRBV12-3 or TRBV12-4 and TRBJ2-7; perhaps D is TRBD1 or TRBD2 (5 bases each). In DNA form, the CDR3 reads TGTGCCAGCTCGCAATCGGCCGGGACGAAATTCGGGTACGAGCAGTACTTC. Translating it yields CASSQSAGTKFGYEQYF.